The rows below give T cell receptor beta chains drawn from one sample of a study of blood T cell repertoires in COVID-19. The method was immunoSEQ multiplex PCR; TCRdb's version includes in-frame clones alone and lacks a portion of them. This table has hundreds of thousands of clones, around nine tenths appearing once. Sequencing was carried out using peripheral blood. All receptors come from a human donor in a cohort sampled during active COVID-19. The CDR3 runs from the conserved cysteine through the conserved F or W. Fields, in order: clone size, V gene, J gene, D gene, CDR3 DNA, CDR3 protein. The D gene is left open where the match is weak. The listing skips clone size in some rows; elsewhere it reads once, few, many or a size class.

clone size: .
V gene: TRBV5-4
J gene: TRBJ1-2
D gene: .
CDR3 DNA: TGTGCCAGCAGCTCTACCTGGGGGGATAATGGCTACACCTTC
CDR3 protein: CASSSTWGDNGYTF

clone size: .
V gene: TRBV7-2
J gene: TRBJ2-2
D gene: .
CDR3 DNA: TGTGCCAGCAGCTGGGGGCTAGGGAACACCGGGGAGCTGTTTTTT
CDR3 protein: CASSWGLGNTGELFF

clone size: few
V gene: TRBV28
J gene: TRBJ1-5
D gene: .
CDR3 DNA: TGTGCCAGCAGTTTCCCCGGGTATGGGCCCCAGCATTTT
CDR3 protein: CASSFPGYGPQHF

clone size: .
V gene: TRBV7-3
J gene: TRBJ1-1
D gene: TRBD1
CDR3 DNA: TGTGCCAGCAGCCCTACAGGGGGACTAACTGAAGCTTTCTTT
CDR3 protein: CASSPTGGLTEAFF

clone size: .
V gene: TRBV12-3/TRBV12-4
J gene: TRBJ1-1
D gene: TRBD1
CDR3 DNA: TGTGCCAGCAGACCACGGGACAGGGCGTGGGCTTTCTTT
CDR3 protein: CASRPRDRAWAFF

clone size: .
V gene: TRBV19
J gene: TRBJ1-5
D gene: .
CDR3 DNA: TGTGCCAGTAGTATGAGTAGCGATCAGCCCCAGCATTTT
CDR3 protein: CASSMSSDQPQHF

clone size: .
V gene: TRBV28
J gene: TRBJ2-3
D gene: TRBD2
CDR3 DNA: TGTGCCAGCAGTCCCAGGACTAGCGGAGCTTTTACGACAGATACGCAGTATTTT
CDR3 protein: CASSPRTSGAFTTDTQYF

clone size: .
V gene: TRBV25-1
J gene: TRBJ1-1
D gene: TRBD1
CDR3 DNA: TGTGCCAGCAGCAGACAGGGATCCACTGAAGCTTTCTTT
CDR3 protein: CASSRQGSTEAFF

clone size: .
V gene: TRBV30
J gene: TRBJ1-6
D gene: TRBD1
CDR3 DNA: TGTGCCTGGAGTGGACAGGGGGCTTCACCCCTCCACTTT
CDR3 protein: CAWSGQGASPLHF

clone size: .
V gene: TRBV7-9
J gene: TRBJ2-5
D gene: .
CDR3 DNA: TGTGCCAGCAGCCAGTTCGTACGGCTAGGACAAGGGGACTTC
CDR3 protein: CASSQFVRLGQGDF

clone size: few
V gene: TRBV11-2
J gene: TRBJ2-7
D gene: .
CDR3 DNA: TGTGCCAGCAGCTTTACCTACGAGCAGTACTTC
CDR3 protein: CASSFTYEQYF

clone size: .
V gene: TRBV6-4
J gene: TRBJ2-3
D gene: .
CDR3 DNA: TGTGCCAGCAGTGCGTCGACTAGCACAGATACGCAGTATTTT
CDR3 protein: CASSASTSTDTQYF

clone size: once
V gene: TRBV18
J gene: TRBJ1-4
D gene: .
CDR3 DNA: TGTGCCAGCTCACCGGGCCTTGGTGAAAAACTGTTTTTT
CDR3 protein: CASSPGLGEKLFF

clone size: .
V gene: TRBV5-4
J gene: TRBJ2-3
D gene: TRBD2
CDR3 DNA: TGTGCCAGCAGCTTGGGGGGGACTAGGCGCTCTTTGGATACGCAGTATTTT
CDR3 protein: CASSLGGTRRSLDTQYF

clone size: .
V gene: TRBV15
J gene: TRBJ1-5
D gene: .
CDR3 DNA: TGTGCCACCAGCGGATTAACAGGGTACCCTAGCAATCAGCCCCAGCATTTT
CDR3 protein: CATSGLTGYPSNQPQHF

clone size: .
V gene: TRBV6-1
J gene: TRBJ2-3
D gene: TRBD2
CDR3 DNA: TGTGCCAGCAGTGTAGCGGGAGGGCCAAGCGATACGCAGTATTTT
CDR3 protein: CASSVAGGPSDTQYF

clone size: .
V gene: TRBV9
J gene: TRBJ2-5
D gene: .
CDR3 DNA: TGTGCCAGCAGCGCTTGGGGCGGTTCGGGAGAGACCCAGTACTTC
CDR3 protein: CASSAWGGSGETQYF

clone size: .
V gene: TRBV5-1
J gene: TRBJ2-7
D gene: TRBD2
CDR3 DNA: TGCGCCAGCAGCTTGTTCGGCGGGAGCCCTAACGAGCAGTACTTC
CDR3 protein: CASSLFGGSPNEQYF

clone size: .
V gene: TRBV2
J gene: TRBJ2-7
D gene: .
CDR3 DNA: TGTGCCAGCGCGATCGGGGGAGTCTCCTACGAGCAGTACTTC
CDR3 protein: CASAIGGVSYEQYF

clone size: .
V gene: TRBV28
J gene: TRBJ1-5
D gene: .
CDR3 DNA: TGTGCCAGCAAATTTGGGGGGAAGCCCCAGCATTTT
CDR3 protein: CASKFGGKPQHF

clone size: .
V gene: TRBV19
J gene: TRBJ2-1
D gene: TRBD2
CDR3 DNA: TGTGCCAGTAGCGGTGCCGGGACTAGCGGGTGGAAGGAGCAGTTCTTC
CDR3 protein: CASSGAGTSGWKEQFF

clone size: .
V gene: TRBV6-5
J gene: TRBJ2-2
D gene: TRBD1
CDR3 DNA: TGTGCCAGCAGCCCAACAGGGGGCGACACCGGGGAGCTGTTTTTT
CDR3 protein: CASSPTGGDTGELFF

clone size: once
V gene: TRBV6-1
J gene: TRBJ1-2
D gene: TRBD1
CDR3 DNA: TGTGCCAGCAGTGCAGGGAGGACAGGGGGAGGTTACGGCTACACCTTC
CDR3 protein: CASSAGRTGGGYGYTF

clone size: .
V gene: TRBV15
J gene: TRBJ2-7
D gene: .
CDR3 DNA: TGTGCCACCAGCAGTGGGTTTGAGGCATCCTACGAGCAGTACTTC
CDR3 protein: CATSSGFEASYEQYF

clone size: .
V gene: TRBV6-5
J gene: TRBJ1-2
D gene: .
CDR3 DNA: TGTGCCAGCAGACGGGACAACGCTCTTGGCTATGGCTACACCTTC
CDR3 protein: CASRRDNALGYGYTF

clone size: .
V gene: TRBV10-3
J gene: TRBJ2-7
D gene: TRBD2
CDR3 DNA: TGTGCCATCGGACGGGGGGGCACCTACGAGCAGTACTTC
CDR3 protein: CAIGRGGTYEQYF

clone size: .
V gene: TRBV6-2/TRBV6-3
J gene: TRBJ2-1
D gene: TRBD2
CDR3 DNA: TGTGCCAGCAGTTCCCAGGGAGGGAGATTCGGTGAGCAGTTCTTC
CDR3 protein: CASSSQGGRFGEQFF

clone size: few
V gene: TRBV5-8
J gene: TRBJ1-5
D gene: TRBD1
CDR3 DNA: TGTGCCAGCAGTCAACGACAGGGGCGGGGCAATCAGCCCCAGCATTTT
CDR3 protein: CASSQRQGRGNQPQHF

clone size: .
V gene: TRBV3-1/TRBV3-2
J gene: TRBJ2-3
D gene: .
CDR3 DNA: TGTGCCAGCAGCCAAGCGGTCTACCGAGATACGCAGTATTTT
CDR3 protein: CASSQAVYRDTQYF

clone size: .
V gene: TRBV6-1
J gene: TRBJ2-5
D gene: TRBD1
CDR3 DNA: TGTGCCAGCAGTGAAGGGACAGGGCGAGAGACCCAGTACTTC
CDR3 protein: CASSEGTGRETQYF

clone size: .
V gene: TRBV7-2
J gene: TRBJ1-6
D gene: .
CDR3 DNA: TGTGCCAGCAGCTTATCCCGAGGAACCCTCCACTTT
CDR3 protein: CASSLSRGTLHF

clone size: .
V gene: TRBV5-1
J gene: TRBJ2-2
D gene: TRBD2
CDR3 DNA: TGCGCCAGCAGCTTGTATAGCGGGGGGGCCCAGAACACCGGGGAGCTGTTTTTT
CDR3 protein: CASSLYSGGAQNTGELFF

clone size: .
V gene: TRBV10-3
J gene: TRBJ1-6
D gene: .
CDR3 DNA: TGTGCCATCAGAAGACAGGAAAATAATTCACCCCTCCACTTT
CDR3 protein: CAIRRQENNSPLHF

clone size: .
V gene: TRBV20-1
J gene: TRBJ1-5
D gene: .
CDR3 DNA: TGCAGTGCTAGTCCCAGGGGAGGCAATCAGCCCCAGCATTTT
CDR3 protein: CSASPRGGNQPQHF

clone size: .
V gene: TRBV19
J gene: TRBJ2-2
D gene: .
CDR3 DNA: TGTGCCAGTAGTATCGGGGTGAACACCGGGGAGCTGTTTTTT
CDR3 protein: CASSIGVNTGELFF

clone size: .
V gene: TRBV4-1
J gene: TRBJ2-2
D gene: .
CDR3 DNA: TGCGCCAGCAGCCAAGGCGCCAGGGGTTCGAACACCGGGGAGCTGTTTTTT
CDR3 protein: CASSQGARGSNTGELFF

clone size: .
V gene: TRBV11-2
J gene: TRBJ2-5
D gene: .
CDR3 DNA: TGTGCCAGCAGCTTAGTCGGGGGGCGAGAGACCCAGTACTTC
CDR3 protein: CASSLVGGRETQYF

clone size: once
V gene: TRBV20-1
J gene: TRBJ2-5
D gene: TRBD2
CDR3 DNA: TGCAGTGCTAGTTTAGCGGGGGTTCAAGAGACCCAGTACTTC
CDR3 protein: CSASLAGVQETQYF

clone size: .
V gene: TRBV19
J gene: TRBJ1-1
D gene: TRBD1
CDR3 DNA: TGTGCCAGTAACCCCGATCTGGACAGGACTGAAGCTTTCTTT
CDR3 protein: CASNPDLDRTEAFF

clone size: .
V gene: TRBV5-6
J gene: TRBJ2-2
D gene: .
CDR3 DNA: TGTGCCAGCAGCTTAGTTCCGGGAGCGGGCACCGGGGAGCTGTTTTTT
CDR3 protein: CASSLVPGAGTGELFF

clone size: .
V gene: TRBV3-1/TRBV3-2
J gene: TRBJ2-5
D gene: TRBD2
CDR3 DNA: TGTGCCAGCAGCCGTGCGGGAGGGCCGCAAGGGCGGGAGACCCAGTACTTC
CDR3 protein: CASSRAGGPQGRETQYF

clone size: .
V gene: TRBV5-1
J gene: TRBJ2-7
D gene: .
CDR3 DNA: TGCGCCAGCAGCACGCTGGCGGGCGGTACCTACGAGCAGTACTTC
CDR3 protein: CASSTLAGGTYEQYF

clone size: .
V gene: TRBV29-1
J gene: TRBJ2-3
D gene: .
CDR3 DNA: TGCAGCGCCTCTCGGAGGGATACGCAGTATTTT
CDR3 protein: CSASRRDTQYF

clone size: .
V gene: TRBV7-9
J gene: TRBJ1-4
D gene: .
CDR3 DNA: TGTGCCAGCTTCCGTGAAAAACTGTTTTTT
CDR3 protein: CASFREKLFF

clone size: .
V gene: TRBV9
J gene: TRBJ2-2
D gene: TRBD1
CDR3 DNA: TGTGCCAGCAGCCTCCCCGGGACAGCGAACACCGGGGAGCTGTTTTTT
CDR3 protein: CASSLPGTANTGELFF

clone size: .
V gene: TRBV2
J gene: TRBJ2-3
D gene: TRBD2
CDR3 DNA: TGTGCCAGCAGGGGAGGGTTTGCGGGATTGGATACGCAGTATTTT
CDR3 protein: CASRGGFAGLDTQYF

clone size: once
V gene: TRBV28
J gene: TRBJ1-2
D gene: TRBD1
CDR3 DNA: TGTGCCATCAAACAGGGGGTAGGCTATGGCTACACCTTC
CDR3 protein: CAIKQGVGYGYTF